A selection of T cell receptor beta chains follows, all from one sample in a study of identical twins. TCRdb analysed the 5' RACE reads with MiXCR anew, one entry per CDR3 protein. The sample shows fewer than 550,000 distinct CDR3 sequences, 14% of them seen only once. These records were also assigned to another study, of yellow fever vaccine responses in identical twins.

The sequenced sample was CD4+ T cells sorted from blood. Every receptor here comes from a woman between 18 and 30 years old in good health. Each CDR3 is given with its conserved first and last residue. D genes are given only for firm matches. For some rows the clone size is stated as once, few or many, or as a class when expanded; others skip it.

cdr3_length,v_call,d_call,clone_size,j_call,cdr3_aa,cdr3_nt
15,TRBV20-1,TRBD2,few,TRBJ2-7,CSARVLLAGGNEQYF,TGCAGTGCTAGAGTCCTACTAGCGGGAGGGAACGAGCAGTACTTC
18,TRBV25-1,TRBD1,.,TRBJ2-6,CATRSGTGGATGANVLTF,TGTGCCACCAGGTCCGGGACAGGGGGCGCAACTGGGGCCAACGTCCTGACTTTC
16,TRBV20-1,.,.,TRBJ2-2,CSARVFGQGFTGELFF,TGCAGTGCTAGAGTTTTCGGGCAGGGGTTCACCGGGGAGCTGTTTTTT
17,TRBV5-1,TRBD1,.,TRBJ2-6,CASSPGTGNSGANVLTF,TGCGCCAGCAGCCCGGGGACAGGGAACTCTGGGGCCAACGTCCTGACTTTC
15,TRBV6-2/TRBV6-3,TRBD1,few,TRBJ2-4,CASTTDRGAKNIQYF,TGTGCCAGCACCACGGACAGGGGAGCCAAAAACATTCAGTACTTC
16,TRBV7-6,TRBD2,.,TRBJ2-5,CASSSALAGTQETQYF,TGTGCCAGCAGCTCAGCTCTAGCGGGGACCCAAGAGACCCAGTACTTC
15,TRBV9,TRBD1,few,TRBJ1-1,CASSVVQGSSTEAFF,TGTGCCAGCAGCGTAGTACAGGGGTCGTCCACTGAAGCTTTCTTT
13,TRBV6-2/TRBV6-3,.,.,TRBJ2-4,CASSLTESVVQYF,TGTGCCAGCAGCCTTACAGAGTCGGTTGTTCAGTACTTC
13,TRBV29-1,.,few,TRBJ1-1,CSVEDLTGTEAFF,TGCAGCGTTGAAGATCTTACTGGGACTGAAGCTTTCTTT
13,TRBV7-2,TRBD1,many,TRBJ1-1,CASSRTGRTEAFF,TGTGCCAGCAGCAGGACAGGGAGAACTGAAGCTTTCTTT
14,TRBV15,.,.,TRBJ1-2,CATSRDLDKVGYTF,TGTGCCACCAGCAGGGATTTAGACAAGGTCGGCTACACCTTC
16,TRBV9,TRBD2,.,TRBJ2-3,CASSVTSGGGADTQYF,TGTGCCAGCAGCGTTACTAGCGGGGGGGGAGCAGATACGCAGTATTTT
16,TRBV5-5,TRBD2,few,TRBJ2-1,CASSLTGLAVDNEQFF,TGTGCCAGCAGCCTGACGGGACTAGCGGTGGACAATGAGCAGTTCTTC
16,TRBV3-1,.,many,TRBJ2-7,CASSPRTPWGTYEQYF,TGTGCCAGCAGTCCAAGGACCCCATGGGGGACCTACGAGCAGTACTTC
13,TRBV29-1,.,few,TRBJ1-5,CSVRQDSNQPQHF,TGCAGCGTTCGACAGGATAGCAATCAGCCCCAGCATTTT
14,TRBV4-3,.,few,TRBJ2-7,CASSQGSGSGEQYF,TGCGCCAGCAGCCAAGGTTCAGGGTCGGGCGAGCAGTACTTC
12,TRBV7-9,.,.,TRBJ2-5,CAIISGQETQYF,TGTGCCATCATAAGCGGGCAAGAGACCCAGTACTTC
14,TRBV9,TRBD2,.,TRBJ2-7,CASSVASGSYEQYF,TGTGCCAGCAGCGTAGCTAGCGGATCCTACGAGCAGTACTTC
14,TRBV12-3/TRBV12-4,TRBD1,.,TRBJ2-7,CASTLGQGKNEQYF,TGTGCCAGCACCTTGGGACAGGGAAAAAACGAGCAGTACTTC
14,TRBV20-1,.,.,TRBJ2-7,CSARAAQGLVGQYF,TGCAGTGCTAGGGCGGCACAGGGCCTGGTTGGGCAGTACTTC
15,TRBV28,TRBD2,.,TRBJ2-7,CASSPLAGVLYEQYF,TGTGCCAGCAGTCCTCTAGCGGGAGTATTATACGAGCAGTACTTC
15,TRBV5-1,.,.,TRBJ2-3,CASRTRTGSTDTQYF,TGCGCCAGCAGGACCCGGACTGGCTCCACAGATACGCAGTATTTT
15,TRBV7-6,.,.,TRBJ1-3,CASSPGPSSGNTIYF,TGTGCCAGCAGCCCAGGGCCCAGCTCTGGAAACACCATATATTTT
14,TRBV24-1,.,.,TRBJ2-1,CATSDSQGFNEQFF,TGTGCCACCAGTGATTCGCAGGGGTTCAATGAGCAGTTCTTC
16,TRBV7-3,TRBD1,.,TRBJ2-2,CASSSGQGARPGELFF,TGTGCCAGCAGCTCCGGACAGGGGGCGAGACCCGGGGAGCTGTTTTTT
17,TRBV4-3,.,few,TRBJ2-1,CASSQDAGRSSYNEQFF,TGCGCCAGCAGCCAAGATGCTGGCAGGAGCTCCTACAATGAGCAGTTCTTC
16,TRBV29-1,.,.,TRBJ2-1,CSVGGGLPGSYNEQFF,TGCAGCGTTGGGGGCGGTCTACCCGGCTCCTACAATGAGCAGTTCTTC
17,TRBV5-1,TRBD1,many,TRBJ2-7,CASSLGDRPLGVREQYF,TGCGCCAGCAGCTTGGGGGACAGGCCCCTCGGTGTGAGGGAGCAGTACTTC
13,TRBV19,.,.,TRBJ1-2,CASVRGRGGGYTF,TGTGCCAGTGTTCGGGGGCGCGGCGGAGGCTACACCTTC
14,TRBV12-3/TRBV12-4,.,many,TRBJ2-5,CASSPTPTPETQYF,TGTGCCAGCAGCCCAACTCCGACCCCAGAGACCCAGTACTTC
14,TRBV4-2,.,few,TRBJ2-1,CASSRDRQNNEQFF,TGTGCCAGCAGCCGCGATCGACAGAACAATGAGCAGTTCTTC